One T cell receptor (beta chain) is described in this entry. The entry originates in a study of blood T cell repertoires in COVID-19. Overall study context: Acute and convalescent COVID-19 samples came from the United States, Italy and Spain. T cells, B-cell-depleted T cells, or PBMCs supplied cDNA or gDNA.

In the source study's methods: Nucleated cell number was recorded as an estimate derived from reference gene primer amplification. Clones were sequenced by immunoSEQ multiplex PCR, and TCRdb holds only the in-frame ones, with some missing. The DNA gave D and trimming, while V, J and clone size come from that table. Of 25,000 to 40,000 clones in the sample, roughly 87% were seen once. Sample: peripheral blood. This TCR was sampled from an older woman with active COVID-19.

The CDR3 DNA follows: TGTGCCAGCAGACCACAGGCCAAGAACACTGAAGCTTTCTTT. Residues: CASRPQAKNTEAFF. The chain employs TRBV27 and TRBJ1-1; tentatively, D is TRBD1 (5 bases). This CDR3 is built from 14 residues. V lost 6 bases and J 1 base, leaving 12 bases between the germline ends. The germline V gene has CDR1 MNHEY and CDR2 SMNVEV (reference sequence).